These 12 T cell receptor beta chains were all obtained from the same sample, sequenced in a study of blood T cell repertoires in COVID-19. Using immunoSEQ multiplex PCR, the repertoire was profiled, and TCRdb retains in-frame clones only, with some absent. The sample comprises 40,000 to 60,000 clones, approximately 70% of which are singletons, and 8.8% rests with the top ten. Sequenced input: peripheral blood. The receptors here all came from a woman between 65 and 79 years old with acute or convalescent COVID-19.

CDR3 in amino acids: CASSKDRGDEQFF. The CDR3 DNA is TGCGCCAGCAGCAAAGACAGGGGGGATGAGCAGTTCTTC. The chain links TRBV5-1 to TRBJ2-1; TRBD1 matches at 9 bases. The CDR3 runs 13 residues. CDR1 is SGHRS, CDR2 YFSETQ, per germline. The V and J ends lost 4 bases and 8 bases, in that order; junction bases with no gene match: 4. Supplemented by reference TRBV5-1 and TRBJ2-1, the full variable domain reads KAGVTQTPRYLIKTRGQQVTLSCSPISGHRSVSWYQQTPGQGLQFLFEYFSETQRNKGNFPGRFSGRQFSNSRSEMNVSTLELGDSALYLCASSKDRGDEQFFGPGTRLTVL.

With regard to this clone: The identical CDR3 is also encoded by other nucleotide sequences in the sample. In DNA, the CDR3 is TGTGCCAGCAGTTACAGTAGGGGTCACGAGACCCAGTACTTC. Protein: CASSYSRGHETQYF. The rearrangement links TRBV6-5 to TRBJ2-5, with D possibly TRBD1 on 5 matching bases. V shed 2 bases and J shed 5 bases, with 12 bases lying between them. The germline V gene encodes CDR1 MNHEY and CDR2 SVGAGI. This CDR3 has 14 amino acids.

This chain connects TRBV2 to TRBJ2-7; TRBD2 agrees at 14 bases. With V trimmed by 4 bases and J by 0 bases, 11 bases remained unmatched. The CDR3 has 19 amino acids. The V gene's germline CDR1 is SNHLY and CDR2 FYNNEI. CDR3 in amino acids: CASSGGGLAGGRSSYEQYF. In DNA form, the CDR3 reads TGTGCCAGCAGTGGCGGTGGACTAGCGGGGGGTAGGAGCTCCTACGAGCAGTACTTC.

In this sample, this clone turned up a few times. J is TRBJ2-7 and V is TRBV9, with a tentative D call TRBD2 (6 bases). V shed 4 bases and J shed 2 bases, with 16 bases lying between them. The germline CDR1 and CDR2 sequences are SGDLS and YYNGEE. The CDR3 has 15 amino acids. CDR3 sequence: CASSLRDSSAYEQYF. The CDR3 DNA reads TGTGCCAGCAGCTTACGGGACTCTTCCGCCTACGAGCAGTACTTC.

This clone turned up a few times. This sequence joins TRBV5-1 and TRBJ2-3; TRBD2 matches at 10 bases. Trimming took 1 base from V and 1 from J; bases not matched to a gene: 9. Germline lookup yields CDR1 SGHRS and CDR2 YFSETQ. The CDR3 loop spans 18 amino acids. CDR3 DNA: TGCGCCAGCAGCTTGTACGGGCTAGCGGGGGCCGGCACAGATACGCAGTATTTT. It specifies CASSLYGLAGAGTDTQYF.

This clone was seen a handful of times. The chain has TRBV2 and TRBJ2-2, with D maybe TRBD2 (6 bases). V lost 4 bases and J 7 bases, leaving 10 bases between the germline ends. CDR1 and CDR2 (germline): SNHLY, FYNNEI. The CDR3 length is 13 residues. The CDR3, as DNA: TGTGCCAGCAGTGGACTAGTGGGCGGGGAGCTGTTTTTT. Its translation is CASSGLVGGELFF. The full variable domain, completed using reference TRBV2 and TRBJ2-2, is EPEVTQTPSHQVTQMGQEVILRCVPISNHLYFYWYRQILGQKVEFLVSFYNNEISEKSEIFDDQFSVERPDGSNFTLKIRSTKLEDSAMYFCASSGLVGGELFFGEGSRLTVL.

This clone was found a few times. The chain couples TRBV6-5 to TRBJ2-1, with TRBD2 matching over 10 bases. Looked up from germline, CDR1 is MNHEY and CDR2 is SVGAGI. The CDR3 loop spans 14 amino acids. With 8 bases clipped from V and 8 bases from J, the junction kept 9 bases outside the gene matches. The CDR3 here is CASVRSGRQDEQFF. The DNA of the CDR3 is TGTGCCAGCGTTCGTAGCGGGAGGCAAGATGAGCAGTTCTTC.

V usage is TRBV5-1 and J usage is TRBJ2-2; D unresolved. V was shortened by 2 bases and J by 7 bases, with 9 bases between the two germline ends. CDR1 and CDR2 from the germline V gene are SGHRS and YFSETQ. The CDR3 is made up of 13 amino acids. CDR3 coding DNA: TGCGCCAGCAGCTTCGATCCTATCGGGGAGCTGTTTTTT. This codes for CASSFDPIGELFF.

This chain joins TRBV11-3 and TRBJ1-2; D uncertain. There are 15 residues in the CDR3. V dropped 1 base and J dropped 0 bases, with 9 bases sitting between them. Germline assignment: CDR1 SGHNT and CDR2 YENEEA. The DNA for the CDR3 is TGTGCCAGCAGCTTAGTGAACAGCTCTAACTATGGCTACACCTTC. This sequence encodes CASSLVNSSNYGYTF.

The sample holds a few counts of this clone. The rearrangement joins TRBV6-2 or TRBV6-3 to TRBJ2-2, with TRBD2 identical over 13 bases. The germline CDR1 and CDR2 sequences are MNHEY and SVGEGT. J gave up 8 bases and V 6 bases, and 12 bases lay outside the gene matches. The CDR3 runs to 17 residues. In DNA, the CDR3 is TGTGCCAGCAGCCGAGGGACTAGCGGGAAGGCGGTAGGGGAGCTGTTTTTT. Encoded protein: CASSRGTSGKAVGELFF.

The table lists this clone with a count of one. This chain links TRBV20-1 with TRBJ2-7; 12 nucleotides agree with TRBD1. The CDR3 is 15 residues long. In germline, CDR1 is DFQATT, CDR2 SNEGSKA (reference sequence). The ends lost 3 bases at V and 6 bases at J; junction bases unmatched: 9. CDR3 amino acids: CSASGRDRGLREQYF. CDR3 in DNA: TGCAGTGCTAGTGGCCGGGACAGGGGGCTTCGCGAGCAGTACTTC.

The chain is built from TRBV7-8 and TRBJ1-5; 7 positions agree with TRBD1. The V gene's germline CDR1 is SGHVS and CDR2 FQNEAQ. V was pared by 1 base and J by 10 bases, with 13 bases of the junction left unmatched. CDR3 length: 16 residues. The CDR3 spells CASSLGSRQGRQPQHF. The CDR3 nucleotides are TGTGCCAGCAGCTTAGGTTCGAGACAGGGAAGGCAACCCCAGCATTTT.